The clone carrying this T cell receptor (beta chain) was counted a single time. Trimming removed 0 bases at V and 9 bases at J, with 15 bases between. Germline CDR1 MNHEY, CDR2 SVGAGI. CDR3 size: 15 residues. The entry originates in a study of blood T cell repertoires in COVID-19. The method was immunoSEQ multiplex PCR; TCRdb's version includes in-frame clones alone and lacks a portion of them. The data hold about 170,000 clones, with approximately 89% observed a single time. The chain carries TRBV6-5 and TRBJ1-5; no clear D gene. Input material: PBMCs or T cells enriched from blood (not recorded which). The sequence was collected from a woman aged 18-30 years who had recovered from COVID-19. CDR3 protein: CASSYSAESIRPQHF. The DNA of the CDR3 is TGTGCCAGCAGTTACTCGGCAGAAAGTATACGGCCCCAGCATTTT.